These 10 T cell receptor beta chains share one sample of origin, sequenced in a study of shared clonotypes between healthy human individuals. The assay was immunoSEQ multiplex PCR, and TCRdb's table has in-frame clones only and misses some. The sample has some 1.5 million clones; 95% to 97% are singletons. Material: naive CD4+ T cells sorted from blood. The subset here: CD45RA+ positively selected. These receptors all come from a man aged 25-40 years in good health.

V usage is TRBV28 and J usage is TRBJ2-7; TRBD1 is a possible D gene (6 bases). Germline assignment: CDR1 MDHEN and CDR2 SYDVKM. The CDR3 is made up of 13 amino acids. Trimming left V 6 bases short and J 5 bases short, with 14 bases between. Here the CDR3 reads CASRPQGSDEQYF. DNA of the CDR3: TGTGCCAGCAGGCCACAGGGTAGTGACGAGCAGTACTTC.

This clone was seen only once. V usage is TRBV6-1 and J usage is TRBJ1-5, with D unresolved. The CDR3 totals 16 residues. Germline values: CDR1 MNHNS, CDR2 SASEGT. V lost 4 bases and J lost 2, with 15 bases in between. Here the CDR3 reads CASSGPDAGGNQPQHF. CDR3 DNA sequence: TGTGCCAGCAGTGGCCCGGACGCCGGGGGCAATCAGCCCCAGCATTTT.

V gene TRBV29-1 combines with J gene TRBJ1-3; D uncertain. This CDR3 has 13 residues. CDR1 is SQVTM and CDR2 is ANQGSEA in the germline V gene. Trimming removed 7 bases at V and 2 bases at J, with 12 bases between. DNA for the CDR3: TGCAGCGCAAGGGATCGGCCTGGAAACACCATATATTTT. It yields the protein CSARDRPGNTIYF.

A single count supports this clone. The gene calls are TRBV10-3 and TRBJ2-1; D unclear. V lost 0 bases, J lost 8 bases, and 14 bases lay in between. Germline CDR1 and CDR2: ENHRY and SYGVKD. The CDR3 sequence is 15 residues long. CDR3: CAISESKSSVDEQFF. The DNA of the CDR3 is TGTGCCATCAGTGAGTCGAAGTCTAGTGTGGATGAGCAGTTCTTC.

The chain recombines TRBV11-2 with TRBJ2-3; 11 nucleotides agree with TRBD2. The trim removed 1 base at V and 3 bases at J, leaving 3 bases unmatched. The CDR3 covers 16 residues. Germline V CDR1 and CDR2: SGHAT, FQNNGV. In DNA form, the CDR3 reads TGTGCCAGCAGCTTAGCCCTAGCGGGAGGTACAGATACGCAGTATTTT. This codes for CASSLALAGGTDTQYF.

The CDR3 region is CASSETRNNEKLFF. The CDR3 coding sequence is TGTGCCAGCAGTGAAACGCGAAACAATGAAAAACTGTTTTTT. The chain recombines TRBV25-1 with TRBJ1-4; unclear D gene. Germline V gives CDR1 MGHDK, CDR2 SYGVNS. This CDR3 is 14 amino acids long. Trimming removed 2 bases at V and 5 bases at J, with 9 bases between.

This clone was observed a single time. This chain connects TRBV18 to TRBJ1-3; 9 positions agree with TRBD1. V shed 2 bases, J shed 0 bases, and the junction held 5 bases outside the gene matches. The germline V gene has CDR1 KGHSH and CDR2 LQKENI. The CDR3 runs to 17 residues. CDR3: CASSPITGGLSGNTIYF. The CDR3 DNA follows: TGTGCCAGCTCACCAATTACAGGGGGCCTCTCTGGAAACACCATATATTTT.

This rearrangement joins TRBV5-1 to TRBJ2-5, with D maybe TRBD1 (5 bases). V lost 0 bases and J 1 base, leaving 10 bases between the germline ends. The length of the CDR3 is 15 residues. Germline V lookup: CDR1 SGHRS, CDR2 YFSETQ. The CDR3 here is CASSLVGAGQETQYF. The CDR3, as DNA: TGCGCCAGCAGCTTGGTAGGGGCAGGCCAAGAGACCCAGTACTTC.

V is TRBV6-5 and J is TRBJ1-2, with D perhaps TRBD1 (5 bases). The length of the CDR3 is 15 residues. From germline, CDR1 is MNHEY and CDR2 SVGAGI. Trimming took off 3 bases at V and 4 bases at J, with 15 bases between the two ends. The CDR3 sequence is CASSYFARAFYGYTF. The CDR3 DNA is TGTGCCAGCAGTTATTTTGCCAGGGCGTTCTATGGCTACACCTTC.

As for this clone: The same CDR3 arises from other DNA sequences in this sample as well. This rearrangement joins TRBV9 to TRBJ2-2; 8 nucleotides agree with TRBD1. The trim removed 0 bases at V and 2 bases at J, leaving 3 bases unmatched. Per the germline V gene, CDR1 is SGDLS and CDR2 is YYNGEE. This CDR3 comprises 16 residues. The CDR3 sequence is CASSVGQGANTGELFF. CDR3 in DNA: TGTGCCAGCAGCGTAGGTCAGGGGGCAAACACCGGGGAGCTGTTTTTT.